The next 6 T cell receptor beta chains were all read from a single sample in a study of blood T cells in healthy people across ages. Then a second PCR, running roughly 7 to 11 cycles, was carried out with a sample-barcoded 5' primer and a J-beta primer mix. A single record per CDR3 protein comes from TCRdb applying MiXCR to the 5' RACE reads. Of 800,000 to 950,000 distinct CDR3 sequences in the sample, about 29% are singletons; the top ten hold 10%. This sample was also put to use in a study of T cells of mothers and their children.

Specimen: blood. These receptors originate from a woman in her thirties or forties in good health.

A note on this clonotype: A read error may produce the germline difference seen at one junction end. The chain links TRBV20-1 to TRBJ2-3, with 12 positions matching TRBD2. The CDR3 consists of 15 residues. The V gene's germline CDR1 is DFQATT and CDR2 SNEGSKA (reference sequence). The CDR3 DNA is TGCAGTGCTAGAGTGACTAGCGGGGGCACAGATACGGAGTATTTT. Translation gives CSARVTSGGTDTEYF.

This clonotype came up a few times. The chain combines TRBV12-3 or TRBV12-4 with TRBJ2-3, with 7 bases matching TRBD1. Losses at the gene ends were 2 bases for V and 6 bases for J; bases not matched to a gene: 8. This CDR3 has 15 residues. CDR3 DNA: TGTGCCAGCAGTTTAATTAGACAGGGTCTGGATACGCAGTATTTT. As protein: CASSLIRQGLDTQYF.

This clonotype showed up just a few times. The CDR3 here is CASSPHLQGRETEAFF. The DNA for the CDR3 is TGTGCCAGCAGTCCCCACTTACAGGGAAGGGAGACTGAAGCTTTCTTT. V and J are TRBV6-4 and TRBJ1-1, with D perhaps TRBD1 (6 bases). Germline CDR1 MRHNA, CDR2 SNTAGT. The V gene lost 5 bases and the J gene lost 5 bases, with 21 bases spanning the gap. This CDR3 has 16 residues.

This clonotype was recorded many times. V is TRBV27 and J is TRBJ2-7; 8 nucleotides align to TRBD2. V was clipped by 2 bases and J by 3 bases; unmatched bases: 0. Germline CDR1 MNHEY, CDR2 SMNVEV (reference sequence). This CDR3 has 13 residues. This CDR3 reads CASSLRGGYEQYF. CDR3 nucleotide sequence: TGTGCCAGCAGTTTACGGGGGGGCTACGAGCAGTACTTC.

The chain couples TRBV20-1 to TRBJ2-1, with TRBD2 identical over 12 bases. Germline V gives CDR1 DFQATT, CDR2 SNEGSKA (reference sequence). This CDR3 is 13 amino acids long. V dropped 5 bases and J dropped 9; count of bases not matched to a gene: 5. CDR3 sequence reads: CSARTSGAVEQFF. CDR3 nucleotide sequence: TGCAGTGCTCGGACTAGCGGGGCGGTTGAGCAGTTCTTC.

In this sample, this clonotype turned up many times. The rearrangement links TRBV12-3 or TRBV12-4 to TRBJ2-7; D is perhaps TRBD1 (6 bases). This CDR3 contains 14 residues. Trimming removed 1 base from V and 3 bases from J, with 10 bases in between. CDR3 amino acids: CASSLEEGHYEQYF. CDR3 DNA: TGTGCCAGCAGTTTAGAAGAGGGACACTACGAGCAGTACTTC.